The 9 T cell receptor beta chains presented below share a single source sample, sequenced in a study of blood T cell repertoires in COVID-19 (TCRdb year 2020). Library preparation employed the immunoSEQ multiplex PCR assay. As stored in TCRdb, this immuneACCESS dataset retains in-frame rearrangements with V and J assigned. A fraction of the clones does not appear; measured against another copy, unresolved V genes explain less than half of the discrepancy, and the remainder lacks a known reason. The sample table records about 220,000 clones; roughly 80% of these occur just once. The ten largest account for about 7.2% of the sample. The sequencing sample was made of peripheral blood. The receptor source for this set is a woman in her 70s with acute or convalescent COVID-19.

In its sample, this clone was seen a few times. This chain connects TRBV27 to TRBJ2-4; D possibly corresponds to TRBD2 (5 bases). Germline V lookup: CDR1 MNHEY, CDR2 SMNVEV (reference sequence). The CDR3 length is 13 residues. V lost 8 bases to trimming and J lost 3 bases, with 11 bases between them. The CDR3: CASRPEDKNIQYF. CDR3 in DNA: TGTGCCAGCCGACCGGAGGACAAAAACATTCAGTACTTC.

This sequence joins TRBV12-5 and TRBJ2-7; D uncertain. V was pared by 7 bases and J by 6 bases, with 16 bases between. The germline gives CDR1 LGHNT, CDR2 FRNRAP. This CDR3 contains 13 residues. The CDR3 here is CASVRPIYAEQYV. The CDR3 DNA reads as TGTGCTAGTGTCCGTCCTATTTACGCCGAGCAGTACGTC.

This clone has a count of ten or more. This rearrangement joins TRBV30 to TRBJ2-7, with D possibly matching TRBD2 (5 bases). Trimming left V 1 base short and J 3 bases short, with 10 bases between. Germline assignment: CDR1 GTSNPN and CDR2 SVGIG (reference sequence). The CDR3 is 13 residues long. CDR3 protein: CAWSADSYYEQYF. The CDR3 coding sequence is TGTGCCTGGAGTGCGGACTCTTACTACGAGCAGTACTTC. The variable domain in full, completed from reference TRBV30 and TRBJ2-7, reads SQTIHQWPATLVQPVGSPLSLECTVEGTSNPNLYWYRQAAGRGLQLLFYSVGIGQISSEVPQNLSASRPQDRQFILSSKKLLLSDSGFYLCAWSADSYYEQYFGPGTRLTVT.

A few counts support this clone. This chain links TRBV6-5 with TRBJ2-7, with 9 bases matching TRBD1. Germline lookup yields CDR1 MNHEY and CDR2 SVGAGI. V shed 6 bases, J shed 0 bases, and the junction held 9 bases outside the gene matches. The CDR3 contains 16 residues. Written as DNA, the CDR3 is TGTGCCAGCAGATACACAGGGGGCGGAAGCTCCTACGAGCAGTACTTC. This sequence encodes CASRYTGGGSSYEQYF.

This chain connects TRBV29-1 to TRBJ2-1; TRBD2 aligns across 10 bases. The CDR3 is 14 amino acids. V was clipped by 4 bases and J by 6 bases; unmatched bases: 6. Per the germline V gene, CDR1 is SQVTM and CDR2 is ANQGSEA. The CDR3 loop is CSVVRTSGVNEQFF. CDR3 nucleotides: TGCAGCGTTGTCAGGACTAGCGGTGTCAATGAGCAGTTCTTC.

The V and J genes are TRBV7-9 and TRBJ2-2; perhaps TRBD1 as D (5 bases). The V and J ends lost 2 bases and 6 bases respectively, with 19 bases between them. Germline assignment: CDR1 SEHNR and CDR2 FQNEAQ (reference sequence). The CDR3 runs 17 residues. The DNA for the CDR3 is TGTGCCAGCAGCTTACCTCAACTTTCAGGGATCCCCGGGGAGCTGTTTTTT. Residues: CASSLPQLSGIPGELFF.

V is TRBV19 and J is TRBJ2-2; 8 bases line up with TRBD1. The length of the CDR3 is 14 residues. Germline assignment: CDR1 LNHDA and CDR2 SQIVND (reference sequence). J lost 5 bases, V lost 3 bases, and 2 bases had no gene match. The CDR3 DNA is TGTGCCAGTAGTATCCGACAGGGGACCGGGGAGCTGTTTTTT. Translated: CASSIRQGTGELFF.

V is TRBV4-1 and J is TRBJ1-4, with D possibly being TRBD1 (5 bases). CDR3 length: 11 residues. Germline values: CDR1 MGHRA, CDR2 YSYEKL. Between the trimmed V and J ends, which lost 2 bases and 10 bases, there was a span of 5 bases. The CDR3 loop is CASSQQGKLFF. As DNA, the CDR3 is TGCGCCAGCAGCCAACAGGGAAAACTGTTTTTT.

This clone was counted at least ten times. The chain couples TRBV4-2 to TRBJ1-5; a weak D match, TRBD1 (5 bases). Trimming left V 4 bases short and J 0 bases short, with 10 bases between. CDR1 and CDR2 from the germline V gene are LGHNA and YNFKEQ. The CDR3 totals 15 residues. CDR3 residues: CASSPLRDSNQPQHF. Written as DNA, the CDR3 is TGTGCCAGCAGCCCTCTCAGGGATAGCAATCAGCCCCAGCATTTT.